Following are 21 T cell receptor beta chains from one sample sequenced in a study of regulatory T cells in long-lasting Graves disease. With iRepertoire HTBI primers and Arm-PCR of CDR3 regions, TCR beta libraries were built. A single record per CDR3 protein comes from TCRdb applying MiXCR to the multiplex PCR reads. Of under 450,000 distinct CDR3 sequences in the sample, 10% to 15% were seen once. Time point here: newly diagnosed GD, antithyroid drugs for less than 3 months. There was RNA extracted from PBMCs, and the TCR library was made from it. These data were also reused for a study on T cells in Graves' hyperthyroidism and ophthalmopathy.

Sequencing used peripheral blood mononuclear cells (PBMCs), obtained at new diagnosis, from a patient treated with antithyroid drugs. The receptors stem from a woman between 18 and 30 years old with Graves disease.

The CDR3 is CASSSKRAGTF. CDR3 nucleotides: TGTGCCAGCAGTTCTAAGCGGGCTGGCACCTTC. This chain joins TRBV11-2 and TRBJ1-2, with D hard to call. Trimming pared 6 bases from V and 13 bases from J, leaving 15 bases between. The germline CDR1 and CDR2 sequences are SGHAT and FQNNGV. The CDR3 covers 11 residues.

This clonotype was seen ten or more times. J is TRBJ2-3 and V is TRBV27, with D perhaps TRBD1 or TRBD2 (5 bases each). CDR1 is MNHEY and CDR2 is SMNVEV in the germline V gene (reference sequence). The CDR3 is made up of 13 amino acids. The ends were cut back, 2 bases at V and 5 bases at J, with 8 bases in the middle. The DNA for the CDR3 is TGTGCCAGCAGTTTAGGGACGGGAGATACGCAGTATTTT. Amino acid sequence: CASSLGTGDTQYF.

Ten or more counts support this clonotype. V and J are TRBV20-1 and TRBJ2-4, with D possibly being TRBD2 (6 bases). CDR3 length: 16 amino acids. Trimming cost V 0 bases and J 4 bases, with 16 bases left between them. The germline CDR1 and CDR2 sequences are DFQATT and SNEGSKA (reference sequence). The CDR3 sequence is CSARDQPAGGKNIQYF. The CDR3 region has the DNA TGCAGTGCTAGAGATCAACCGGCTGGAGGGAAAAACATTCAGTACTTC.

Many counts were recorded for this clonotype. The V gene is TRBV7-3, the J gene TRBJ2-7; 8 bases are a match to TRBD1. CDR3 size: 14 residues. V dropped 5 bases and J dropped 6; count of bases not matched to a gene: 9. Germline CDR1 is SGHTA and CDR2 is FQGTGA. The CDR3 nucleotides read TGTGCCAGCAGCCATTGGGACAGGATGGGCGAGCAGTACTTC. Residues: CASSHWDRMGEQYF.

This clonotype was seen only a few times. The chain carries TRBV6-2 or TRBV6-3 and TRBJ2-2, with D hard to call. V shed 5 bases and J shed 2 bases, with 6 bases lying between them. The germline gives CDR1 MNHEY, CDR2 SVGEGT. The CDR3 loop spans 13 amino acids. CDR3 nucleotides: TGTGCCAGCAGTCATGTCAACACCGGGGAGCTGTTTTTT. Translated: CASSHVNTGELFF.

This clonotype was found a few times. V and J are TRBV9 and TRBJ1-6; D is unclear. The CDR3 is made up of 18 amino acids. Trimming shortened V by 0 bases and J by 6 bases, and 19 bases separated the two germline ends. Germline V gene lookup returns CDR1 SGDLS and CDR2 YYNGEE. This CDR3 reads CASSVDLGLYGVNSPLHF. The CDR3, as DNA: TGTGCCAGCAGCGTAGATCTGGGTCTCTATGGGGTTAATTCACCCCTCCACTTT.

CDR3 loop: CASSQDWDVTSTQYF. CDR3 DNA: TGCGCCAGCAGCCAAGACTGGGACGTAACAAGTACGCAGTATTTT. The V gene is TRBV4-3, the J gene TRBJ2-3; D possibly matches TRBD1 or TRBD2 (5 bases each). This CDR3 comprises 15 residues. From germline, CDR1 is LGHNA and CDR2 YSLEER. V lost 0 bases, J lost 8 bases, and 15 bases lay in between.

This clonotype was recorded at least ten times. The chain combines TRBV20-1 with TRBJ2-1; TRBD2 matches 7 bases. The germline V gene has CDR1 DFQATT and CDR2 SNEGSKA (reference sequence). The CDR3 sequence is 12 residues long. Losses at the gene ends were 4 bases for V and 6 bases for J; bases not matched to a gene: 3. The CDR3 reads CSATGLGNEQFF. The CDR3 bases are TGCAGTGCTACCGGACTAGGCAATGAGCAGTTCTTC.

The chain carries TRBV28 and TRBJ1-5, with a tentative D call TRBD1 (6 bases). V lost 5 bases, J lost 5 bases, and 22 bases lay in between. The germline V gene encodes CDR1 MDHEN and CDR2 SYDVKM. This CDR3 spans 17 amino acids. The CDR3 nucleotides are TGTGCCAGCAGTCTAACGGACAGAAGCAACCCCTATCAGCCCCAGCATTTT. It specifies CASSLTDRSNPYQPQHF.

This clonotype was counted ten times or more. This chain connects TRBV28 to TRBJ1-6; D is perhaps TRBD1 (5 bases). From germline, CDR1 is MDHEN and CDR2 SYDVKM. The CDR3 consists of 14 residues. V was cut by 5 bases and J by 10 bases, with 15 bases left in between. CDR3 region: CASSPGFRGSPLHF. The CDR3 DNA sequence: TGTGCCAGCAGTCCAGGGTTTCGGGGCTCACCCCTCCACTTT.

This clonotype was found many times. The V gene is TRBV15, the J gene TRBJ2-7; D may correspond to TRBD1 or TRBD2 (5 bases each). The CDR3 length is 17 residues. Per the germline V gene, CDR1 is LNHNV and CDR2 is YYDKDF (reference sequence). V dropped 0 bases and J dropped 2 bases, with 17 bases sitting between them. Written as DNA, the CDR3 is TGTGCCACCAGCAGAGATCTCCGGGGCGGATCAGCCTACGAGCAGTACTTC. Protein: CATSRDLRGGSAYEQYF.

This clonotype has a handful of counts. The genes are TRBV27 and TRBJ2-7, with 8 bases aligning to TRBD1. Germline V gene sequence: CDR1 MNHEY, CDR2 SMNVEV (reference sequence). This CDR3 contains 14 residues. The ends lost 5 bases at V and 0 bases at J; junction bases unmatched: 3. CDR3 sequence (DNA): TGTGCCAGCAGTGTACAGGGGGGCTCCTACGAGCAGTACTTC. As protein: CASSVQGGSYEQYF.

The table lists this clonotype with many counts. The V call is TRBV5-6, the J call TRBJ2-7; either TRBD1 or TRBD2 may fit D (5 bases each). Germline V gives CDR1 SGHDT, CDR2 YYEEEE. Trimming left V 4 bases short and J 1 base short, with 15 bases between. The CDR3 totals 15 residues. The chain's CDR3 is CASSPGPGFSYEQYV. In DNA, the CDR3 is TGTGCCAGCAGCCCGGGGCCGGGGTTTTCCTACGAGCAGTACGTC.

The chain links TRBV9 to TRBJ2-2; D unresolved. The CDR3 loop spans 15 amino acids. V gave up 0 bases and J gave up 4 bases, with 10 bases separating them. The germline V gene has CDR1 SGDLS and CDR2 YYNGEE. CDR3 sequence: CASSVEAPGTGELFF. The DNA of the CDR3 is TGTGCCAGCAGCGTAGAGGCTCCTGGCACCGGGGAGCTGTTTTTT.

This chain connects TRBV3-1 to TRBJ2-5, with 8 nucleotides matching TRBD2. Germline trimming cut 4 bases from V and 6 bases from J; bases unmatched to any gene: 13. Germline V gives CDR1 LGHDT, CDR2 YNNKEL (reference sequence). The CDR3 is 16 residues long. The CDR3 sequence: CASSRIGAGGRKTQYF. CDR3 coding DNA: TGTGCCAGCAGCCGGATCGGGGCGGGAGGAAGAAAGACCCAGTACTTC.

The V and J genes are TRBV11-1 and TRBJ1-6; possible D gene TRBD1, 6 bases. V was clipped by 5 bases and J by 9 bases, with 17 bases between them. The CDR3 loop spans 15 amino acids. Germline CDR1 and CDR2: SGHAT and FQDESV (reference sequence). CDR3 nucleotide sequence: TGTGCCAGCAGCCCGGAACAGGGTGCGGCTTCACCCCTCCACTTT. It is translated as CASSPEQGAASPLHF.

This clonotype was picked up many times. This chain uses TRBV7-9 with TRBJ2-7; 8 nucleotides match TRBD2. The CDR3 is 16 residues long. Germline V gene sequence: CDR1 SEHNR, CDR2 FQNEAQ (reference sequence). Trimming at V came to 5 bases and at J to 3 bases, leaving 12 bases not matched to a gene. The CDR3 is CASSPRGLEDFYEQYF. The CDR3 nucleotides are TGTGCCAGCAGCCCGAGGGGACTAGAGGACTTCTACGAGCAGTACTTC.

This clonotype was detected a few times. This chain uses TRBV7-6 with TRBJ2-5; the match to TRBD1 covers 7 bases. The CDR3 contains 13 residues. CDR1 is SGHVS and CDR2 is FNYEAQ in the germline V gene. V lost 5 bases to trimming and J lost 5 bases; unmatched junction nucleotides: 5. CDR3 sequence (DNA): TGTGCCAGCAGCGGGGGACAGACGGAGACCCAGTACTTC. It encodes CASSGGQTETQYF.

The sample holds many counts of this clonotype. The chain links TRBV5-5 to TRBJ1-1; 11 nucleotides align to TRBD1. Germline-derived CDR1 and CDR2 are SGHKS and YYEKEE (reference sequence). This CDR3 is 14 amino acids long. The junction had 7 bases not matched to a gene; V was cut back by 5 bases and J by 7 bases. Here the CDR3 reads CASSRDRGTFEAFF. The DNA of the CDR3 is TGTGCCAGCAGTCGGGACAGGGGGACTTTTGAAGCTTTCTTT.

At least ten counts were recorded for this clonotype. This chain joins TRBV28 and TRBJ2-7; D could derive from TRBD1 or TRBD2 (5 bases each). The CDR3 runs to 14 residues. The V end was cut by 5 bases, the J end by 4 bases, with 15 bases between. CDR1 is MDHEN and CDR2 is SYDVKM in the germline V gene. Here the CDR3 reads CASSRDRSFYEQYF. CDR3 in DNA: TGTGCCAGCAGTCGGGACCGATCTTTTTACGAGCAGTACTTC. The variable domain in full, completed from reference TRBV28 and TRBJ2-7, reads DVKVTQSSRYLVKRTGEKVFLECVQDMDHENMFWYRQDPGLGLRLIYFSYDVKMKEKGDIPEGYSVSREKKERFSLILESASTNQTSMYLCASSRDRSFYEQYFGPGTRLTVT.

This clonotype was counted ten times or more. J is TRBJ2-4 and V is TRBV18; D is unresolved. Germline CDR1 and CDR2: KGHSH and LQKENI. Trimming pared 0 bases from V and 5 bases from J, leaving 11 bases between. CDR3 size: 15 residues. The CDR3 DNA reads TGTGCCAGCTCACCACCCATAAAGCCGGAAAACATTCAGTACTTC. Protein product: CASSPPIKPENIQYF. The variable domain in full, with the rest retrieved from reference TRBV18 and TRBJ2-4, is NAGVMQNPRHLVRRRGQEARLRCSPMKGHSHVYWYRQLPEEGLKFMVYLQKENIIDESGMPKERFSAEFPKEGPSILRIQQVVRGDSAAYFCASSPPIKPENIQYFGAGTRLSVL.